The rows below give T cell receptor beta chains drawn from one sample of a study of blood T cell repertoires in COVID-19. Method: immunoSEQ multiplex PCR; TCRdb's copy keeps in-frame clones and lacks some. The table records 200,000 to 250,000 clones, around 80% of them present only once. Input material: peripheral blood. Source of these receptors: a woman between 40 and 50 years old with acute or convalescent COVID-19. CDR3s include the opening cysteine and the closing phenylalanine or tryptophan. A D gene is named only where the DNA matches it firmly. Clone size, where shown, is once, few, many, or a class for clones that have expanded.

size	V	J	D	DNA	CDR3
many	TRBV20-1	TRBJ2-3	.	TGCAGTGCTAGTCTGGCCGGGTTCAGCACAGATACGCAGTATTTT	CSASLAGFSTDTQYF
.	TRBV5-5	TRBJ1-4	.	TGTGCCAGCAGCTCCGTAAGAGCAACTAATGAAAAACTGTTTTTT	CASSSVRATNEKLFF
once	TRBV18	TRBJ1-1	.	TGTGCCAGCTCCATAATTTCAGGGGCCTCGAACACTGAAGCTTTCTTT	CASSIISGASNTEAFF
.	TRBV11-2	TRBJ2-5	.	TGTGCCAGCAGCTCGAGCAGGGGTGTAGAGACCCAGTACTTC	CASSSSRGVETQYF
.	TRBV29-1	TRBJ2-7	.	TGCAGCGTTGAAGTATCAGGATCCTACGAGCAGTACTTC	CSVEVSGSYEQYF
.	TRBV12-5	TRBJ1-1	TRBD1	TGTGCTAGTGGTTTGGTCTCGGGACAGGGGCCTGCCGGGGCTGAAGCTTTCTTT	CASGLVSGQGPAGAEAFF
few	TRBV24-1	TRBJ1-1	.	TGTGCCACCAGTCGAGGAGGGAACACTGAAGCTTTCTTT	CATSRGGNTEAFF
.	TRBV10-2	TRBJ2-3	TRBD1	TGCGCCAGCAGTGAGGCCGGGACAGGGGGCACAGATACGCAGTATTTT	CASSEAGTGGTDTQYF
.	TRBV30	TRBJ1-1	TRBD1	TGTGCCTGGGACAGGGGGCTTTTTAATGAAGCTTTCTTT	CAWDRGLFNEAFF
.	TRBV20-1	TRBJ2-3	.	TGCAGTGCTAGTCGGGATTTCGGCACAGATACGCAGTATTTT	CSASRDFGTDTQYF
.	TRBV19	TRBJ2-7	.	TGTGCCAGTAGTATCCAGTTCACGAACTCCTACGAGCAGTACTTC	CASSIQFTNSYEQYF
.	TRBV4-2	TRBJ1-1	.	TGTGCCAGCAGCCCTCAGGTGAAGGGGATGAAGAACACTGAAGCTTTCTTT	CASSPQVKGMKNTEAFF
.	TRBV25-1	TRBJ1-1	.	TGTGCCAGCAGTGATTCTCCGGACGGGGTCACTGAAGCTTTCTTT	CASSDSPDGVTEAFF
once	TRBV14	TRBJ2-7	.	TGTGCCAGCAGCCAGACAGGTCCTACTATCTACGAGCAGTACTTC	CASSQTGPTIYEQYF
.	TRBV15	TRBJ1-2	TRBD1	TGTGCCACCAGCAGAGGGTCTACAGGGGGCGATGGCTACACCTTC	CATSRGSTGGDGYTF
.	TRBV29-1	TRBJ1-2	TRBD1	TGCAGCGCCCGCGGAGGGACAGGCTATGGCTACACCTTC	CSARGGTGYGYTF
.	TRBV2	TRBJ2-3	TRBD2	TGTGCCAGCCGAGCTAGCGGGGGGCACGATACGCAGTATTTT	CASRASGGHDTQYF
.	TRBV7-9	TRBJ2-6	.	TGTGCCAGCAGCTTCGGTGGTTTTGGAGTCTCTGGGGCCAACGTCCTGACTTTC	CASSFGGFGVSGANVLTF